Listed here is a single T cell receptor beta chain. Its target is unknown. This sample is part of a study of T cell responses to AZD1222 COVID-19 vaccine. About the study: Some second doses came at about 4 weeks and others at about 12 weeks; these were pooled.

Method: immunoSEQ multiplex PCR; TCRdb's copy keeps in-frame clones and lacks some. The data contain approximately 120,000 clones, around 90% of them seen just once; the ten biggest clones take up around 5.8%. The CDR3 totals 12 residues. The germline CDR1 and CDR2 sequences are SQVTM and ANQGSEA. The V gene lost 4 bases and the J gene lost 8 bases, with 12 bases spanning the gap. General study findings and limits: Donors, mostly white British, included more females; clonal diversity was possibly underestimated. With two AZD1222 doses given, Spike-specific TCR breadth and depth both rose.

The starting material was peripheral blood, obtained on day 0 of AZD1222 vaccination. The gene calls are TRBV29-1 and TRBJ2-4, with D tentatively TRBD2 (6 bases). The receptor comes from an adult in good health. Written as DNA, the CDR3 is TGCAGCGTTGGGGAGGACGGCTACATTCAGTACTTC. Translating gives CSVGEDGYIQYF.